The present T cell receptor (beta chain) was sequenced within a study of T cell repertoires in cytomegalovirus infection. Whole-study context: TCR beta signatures that were public indicated CMV infection and matching HLA type. Findings and limits, study-wide: Within the response measured ex vivo, HLA-C-restricted CMV-specific TCR beta clonotypes were dominant.

Points on this clonotype: The antigen is unknown.

Via MiXCR, TCRdb re-called the reads, giving one row per CDR3 protein. The table lists some 900,000 distinct CDR3 sequences, around a third of them singletons, with around 12% in the top ten. The CDR3 has 12 residues. Germline trimming cut 7 bases from V and 8 bases from J; bases unmatched to any gene: 5. Germline loops: CDR1 SNHLY, CDR2 FYNNEI. This rearrangement joins TRBV2 to TRBJ2-4; the match to TRBD1 covers 7 bases. The material sequenced was cultured CD8+ T cells from PBMCs, taken from culture after CMV antigen stimulation. The source of this sequence is a human donor in good health (CMV status not recorded). Some clones in this sample may be carry-over from other donors' samples. CDR3 DNA sequence: TGTGCCAGCAAGGGGGCGCGGGACATTCAGTACTTC. Translating gives CASKGARDIQYF. Based on the CDR3 plus reference TRBV2 and TRBJ2-4, the full variable domain is EPEVTQTPSHQVTQMGQEVILRCVPISNHLYFYWYRQILGQKVEFLVSFYNNEISEKSEIFDDQFSVERPDGSNFTLKIRSTKLEDSAMYFCASKGARDIQYFGAGTRLSVL.